This T cell receptor beta chain derives from a study of technical replicates of blood from a few donors. The table came from immunoSEQ multiplex PCR; TCRdb's copy has only in-frame clones and leaves some out. The sample has about 100,000 clones; approximately 95% are singletons. This clone was found once. The J segment lost 2 bases and the V segment lost 5 bases, leaving 3 bases of the junction unmatched. The V gene's germline CDR1 is SGHNT and CDR2 YYREEE (reference sequence). The CDR3 runs 14 residues. The chain is built from TRBV5-4 and TRBJ2-2; 7 nucleotides match TRBD1. The sequencing input was T cells isolated from PBMCs. The origin of this receptor is a human donor in good health. The CDR3 sequence is CASSYRGNTGELFF. The CDR3 nucleotides read TGTGCCAGCAGTTACAGGGGTAACACCGGGGAGCTGTTTTTT.